The 11 T cell receptor beta chains listed next were all sequenced from one sample in a study of OX40 agonist ivuxolimab in advanced cancers. Libraries were prepared by immunoSEQ multiplex PCR; TCRdb keeps only in-frame clonotypes and omits some of them. Of tens of thousands of clones listed, about nine tenths are singletons. Specimen: CD4+ or CD8+ T cells sorted from blood, collected in a trial of the OX40 agonist ivuxolimab. The source of these receptors is an adult with an advanced solid tumor such as melanoma, head and neck, liver or kidney cancer.

The chain joins TRBV27 to TRBJ1-2, with 11 bases matching TRBD1. Germline V lookup: CDR1 MNHEY, CDR2 SMNVEV (reference sequence). J lost 1 base, V lost 4 bases, and 8 bases had no gene match. The CDR3 totals 17 residues. The chain's CDR3 is CASSSLDRGLINYGYTF. CDR3 in DNA: TGTGCCAGCAGTTCTCTGGACAGGGGGCTTATTAACTATGGCTACACCTTC.

V and J are TRBV19 and TRBJ2-1, with D perhaps matching TRBD2 (5 bases). The germline V gene has CDR1 LNHDA and CDR2 SQIVND (reference sequence). This CDR3 spans 17 amino acids. V was pared by 1 base and J by 5 bases, with 18 bases between. As DNA, the CDR3 is TGTGCCAGTAGTATAGGTTATAGGAGCGGCTACAACAATGAGCAGTTCTTC. Its protein is CASSIGYRSGYNNEQFF.

The chain recombines TRBV7-8 with TRBJ2-1; no clear D gene. This CDR3 spans 11 amino acids. The germline V gene has CDR1 SGHVS and CDR2 FQNEAQ. Trimming left V 3 bases short and J 9 bases short, with 6 bases between. The CDR3 nucleotides are TGTGCCAGCAGCTTTCCCGGTGAGCAGTTCTTC. Protein sequence: CASSFPGEQFF.

V gene TRBV5-5 combines with J gene TRBJ1-1; 10 bases align to TRBD1. The CDR3 has 15 amino acids. V dropped 3 bases and J dropped 7; count of bases not matched to a gene: 9. The germline V gene encodes CDR1 SGHKS and CDR2 YYEKEE (reference sequence). CDR3 sequence: CASSSQPGQGLEAFF. The CDR3 nucleotides read TGTGCCAGCAGCTCACAACCGGGACAGGGGCTTGAAGCTTTCTTT.

This clone appeared a few times. The CDR3 spells CAFLRQGSYNEQFF. Written as DNA, the CDR3 is TGTGCCTTCCTTAGGCAGGGGAGCTACAATGAGCAGTTCTTC. The chain couples TRBV30 to TRBJ2-1; D is perhaps TRBD1 (6 bases). CDR3 size: 14 residues. Trimming removed 7 bases at V and 3 bases at J, with 16 bases between. Germline V CDR1 and CDR2: GTSNPN, SVGIG (reference sequence). Full variable domain (missing parts from reference TRBV30 and TRBJ2-1): SQTIHQWPATLVQPVGSPLSLECTVEGTSNPNLYWYRQAAGRGLQLLFYSVGIGQISSEVPQNLSASRPQDRQFILSSKKLLLSDSGFYLCAFLRQGSYNEQFFGPGTRLTVL.

This sequence joins TRBV29-1 and TRBJ1-1; no firm D call. This CDR3 has 14 residues. V was shortened by 7 bases and J by 6 bases, with 21 bases between the two germline ends. Per the germline V gene, CDR1 is SQVTM and CDR2 is ANQGSEA. The DNA of the CDR3 is TGCAGCGCCGACCCACACTTAGGGCGGGCTGAAGCTTTCTTT. Its translation is CSADPHLGRAEAFF.

This clone was detected only once. This sequence joins TRBV11-2 and TRBJ1-2; D unresolved. This CDR3 is built from 12 residues. From germline, CDR1 is SGHAT and CDR2 FQNNGV. Trimming stripped 0 bases from V and 4 bases from J, with 3 bases between. CDR3 in amino acids: CASSLDGYGYTF. In nucleotides, the CDR3 is TGTGCCAGCAGCTTAGACGGCTATGGCTACACCTTC.

The rearrangement joins TRBV2 to TRBJ2-7; tentatively, D is TRBD2 (6 bases). V was shortened by 8 bases and J by 4 bases, with 18 bases between the two germline ends. Germline values: CDR1 SNHLY, CDR2 FYNNEI. The CDR3 sequence is 14 residues long. This chain's CDR3 is CASSEGLIPYEQYF. The CDR3 DNA is TGTGCCAGCTCCGAGGGACTTATCCCTTACGAGCAGTACTTC. Supplemented by reference TRBV2 and TRBJ2-7, the full variable domain reads EPEVTQTPSHQVTQMGQEVILRCVPISNHLYFYWYRQILGQKVEFLVSFYNNEISEKSEIFDDQFSVERPDGSNFTLKIRSTKLEDSAMYFCASSEGLIPYEQYFGPGTRLTVT.

The chain carries TRBV5-1 and TRBJ2-5; D is tentatively TRBD1 or TRBD2 (5 bases each). The germline gives CDR1 SGHRS, CDR2 YFSETQ. This CDR3 contains 15 residues. V lost 4 bases and J lost 1, with 14 bases in between. CDR3 sequence: CASSPLEGIQETQYF. CDR3 coding DNA: TGCGCCAGCAGCCCTCTCGAGGGGATCCAAGAGACCCAGTACTTC.

This clone is labeled medium-sized (0.01 to 0.1%). V and J are TRBV7-9 and TRBJ2-1; TRBD2 matches 7 bases. CDR1 SEHNR and CDR2 FQNEAQ come from the germline V gene (reference sequence). The CDR3 contains 14 residues. V shed 3 bases, J shed 8 bases, and the junction held 7 bases outside the gene matches. The CDR3 reads CASSFAGVNYEQFF. Written as DNA, the CDR3 is TGTGCCAGCAGCTTTGCGGGAGTTAACTATGAGCAGTTCTTC.

V is TRBV15 and J is TRBJ2-4, with 7 positions matching TRBD1. The CDR3 is 15 amino acids. V shed 0 bases and J 4 bases; nucleotides not matched to a gene: 3. Per the germline V gene, CDR1 is LNHNV and CDR2 is YYDKDF (reference sequence). CDR3 DNA sequence: TGTGCCACCAGCAGAGAGCCGGGACAGAAAAACATTCAGTACTTC. Protein sequence: CATSREPGQKNIQYF. Complete variable domain (other parts from reference TRBV15 and TRBJ2-4): DAMVIQNPRYQVTQFGKPVTLSCSQTLNHNVMYWYQQKSSQAPKLLFHYYDKDFNNEADTPDNFQSRRPNTSFCFLDIRSPGLGDTAMYLCATSREPGQKNIQYFGAGTRLSVL.